Included here is one T cell receptor beta chain sequence, with context. What it recognizes is unknown. The sample belongs to a study of STAT3 mutations in large granular lymphocyte leukemia. In the study overall: Roughly half the longitudinally sequenced T-LGLL patients had canonical STAT3 mutations. Study results and caveats: All newly emerging clones after therapy were STAT3 wild type. Every T-cell large granular lymphocyte leukemia patient had at least one immunodominant TCR beta clonotype. Variable sampling intervals and differing treatment regimens complicated linking therapy response to TCR clonal burden changes. Clonal expansion was inferred from other time points because no sample existed at each clone's first appearance.

Deletions cut 3 bases from V and 2 bases from J, with 17 bases between. The CDR3 contains 17 residues. The germline V gene encodes CDR1 SGHDT and CDR2 YYEEEE. The data were produced by immunoSEQ multiplex PCR, yet TCRdb's version contains in-frame clones alone and is incomplete. The sample lists approximately 45,000 clones; roughly 81% were seen once. The sequence was collected from a human donor with T large granular lymphocyte leukemia. Some clones in this sample may be carry-over from other donors' samples. The J gene is TRBJ2-2, the V gene TRBV5-6; tentatively, D is TRBD2 (6 bases). What was sequenced was PBMCs. Here the CDR3 DNA reads TGTGCCAGCAGCTCCGGGGGAAGCGGACTTAACACCGGGGAGCTGTTTTTT. This codes for CASSSGGSGLNTGELFF.